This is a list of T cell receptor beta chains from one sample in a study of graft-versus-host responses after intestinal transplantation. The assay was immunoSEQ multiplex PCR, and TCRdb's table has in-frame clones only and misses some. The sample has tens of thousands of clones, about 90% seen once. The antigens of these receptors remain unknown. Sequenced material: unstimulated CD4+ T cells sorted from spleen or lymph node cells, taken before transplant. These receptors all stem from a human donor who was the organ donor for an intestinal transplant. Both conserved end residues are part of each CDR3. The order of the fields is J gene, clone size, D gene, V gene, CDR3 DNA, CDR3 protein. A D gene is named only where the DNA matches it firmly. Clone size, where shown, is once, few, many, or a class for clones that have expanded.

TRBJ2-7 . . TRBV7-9 TGTGCCAGCAGCCTAACCCGGTCCTACGAGCAGTACTTC CASSLTRSYEQYF
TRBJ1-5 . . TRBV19 TGTGCCAGTAGTATAGCGGGCGATCCCCCTCATCAGCCCCAGCATTTT CASSIAGDPPHQPQHF
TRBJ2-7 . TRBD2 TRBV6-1 TGTGCCAGCAGCCCCCGACTAGCGGGGGAAGCCGAGCAGTACTTC CASSPRLAGEAEQYF
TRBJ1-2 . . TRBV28 TGTGCCAGCAGCCCGAGGACCTATGGCTACACCTTC CASSPRTYGYTF
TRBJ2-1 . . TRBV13 TGTGCCAGCAGCTTATCTCGCGGGATCTCCTACAATGAGCAGTTCTTC CASSLSRGISYNEQFF
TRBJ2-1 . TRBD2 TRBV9 TGTGCCAGCAGCCCGGGGGGGGCGGGCTACAATGAGCAGTTCTTC CASSPGGAGYNEQFF
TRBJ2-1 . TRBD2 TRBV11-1 TGTGCCAGCAGCTTAACTAGCGGGATTATCGATGAGCAGTTCTTC CASSLTSGIIDEQFF
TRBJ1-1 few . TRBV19 TGTGCCAGTAGTATGAATGGAGGGAACACTGAAGCTTTCTTT CASSMNGGNTEAFF
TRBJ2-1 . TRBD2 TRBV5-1 TGCGCCAGCAGCTTGGGGGGCCTTAGCGGGAGGGCCGTCAATGAGCAGTTCTTC CASSLGGLSGRAVNEQFF
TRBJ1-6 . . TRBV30 TGTGCCTGGAGTCCCGGACGGGAGGGTTCACCCCTCCACTTT CAWSPGREGSPLHF
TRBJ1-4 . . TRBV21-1 TGTGAGGTGCATAATGAAAAACTGTTTTTT CEVHNEKLFF
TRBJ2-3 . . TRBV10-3 TGTGCCATCAGTGAGTCGCGCAGGGGATCAGATACGCAGTATTTT CAISESRRGSDTQYF
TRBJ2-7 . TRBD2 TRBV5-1 TGCGCCAGCAGCTTGGAGGCTAGCGGGAGGGTCGAGCAGTACTTC CASSLEASGRVEQYF
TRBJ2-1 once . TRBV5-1 TGCGCCAGCAGCTCGGACTCCTTCGGCAATGAGCAGTTCTTC CASSSDSFGNEQFF
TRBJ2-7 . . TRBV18 TGTGCCAGCTCAACTAACCCCGACACCTACGAGCAGTGCTTC CASSTNPDTYEQCF
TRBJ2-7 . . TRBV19 TGTGCCAGTAGTATACTGGCGGGCCGAACCTACGAGCAGTACTTC CASSILAGRTYEQYF
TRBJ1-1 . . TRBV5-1 TGCGCCAGCAGCTTGGGTGTCAACACTGAAGCTTTCTTT CASSLGVNTEAFF
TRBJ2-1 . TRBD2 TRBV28 TGTGCCAGCAGTTTGGACGGGAGGGCCAGGGATGAGCAGTTCTTC CASSLDGRARDEQFF
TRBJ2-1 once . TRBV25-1 TGTGCCAGCAGTGTGTATGAGCAGTTCTTC CASSVYEQFF
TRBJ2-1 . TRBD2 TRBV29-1 TGCAGCGCGGGGTATAGCGGGATGGGTAATGAGCAGTTCTTC CSAGYSGMGNEQFF
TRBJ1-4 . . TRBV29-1 TGCAGCGCTACGACTGCCCCAACTAATGAAAAACTGTTTTTT CSATTAPTNEKLFF
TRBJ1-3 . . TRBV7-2 TGTGCCAGCAGCTTAGTACAGTCCTCTGGAAACACCATATATTTT CASSLVQSSGNTIYF
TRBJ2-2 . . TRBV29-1 TGCAGCGTTGACAGGTCGAACACCGGGGAGCTGTTTTTT CSVDRSNTGELFF
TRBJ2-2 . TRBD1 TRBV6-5 TGTGCCAGCAGAGGGACAGGGGGAACCGGGGAGCTGTTTTTT CASRGTGGTGELFF
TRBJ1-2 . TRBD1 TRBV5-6 TGTGCCAGCGGCCCCTTCACAGGGGAATCCTATGGCTACACCTTC CASGPFTGESYGYTF
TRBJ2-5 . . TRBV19 TGTGCCAGTAGTTTCCAAGAGACCCAGTACTTC CASSFQETQYF
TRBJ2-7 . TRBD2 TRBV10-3 TGTGCCATCAGTAGGACTAGCGGACACTACGAGCAGTACTTC CAISRTSGHYEQYF
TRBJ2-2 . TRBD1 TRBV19 TGTGCCAGTAGTATCTCAAGACAGGGGGGGACCGGGGAGCTGTTTTTT CASSISRQGGTGELFF
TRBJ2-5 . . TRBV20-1 TGCAGTGCTAGAGATCAAGAGACCCAGTACTTC CSARDQETQYF
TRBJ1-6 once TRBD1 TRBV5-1 TGCGCCAGCAGCTTTGGACAGGATAATTCACCCCTCCACTTT CASSFGQDNSPLHF
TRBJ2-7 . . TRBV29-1 TGCAGCGTTGTTTTGGACTACGAGCAGTACTTC CSVVLDYEQYF
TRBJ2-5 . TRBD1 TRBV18 TGTGCCAGCTCACCCCGGGACAGACAAGAGACCCAGTACTTC CASSPRDRQETQYF
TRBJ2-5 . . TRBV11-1 TGTGCCAGCAGCTCCCATAGACAGGTCCAAGAGACCCAGTACTTC CASSSHRQVQETQYF
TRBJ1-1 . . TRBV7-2 TGTGCCAGCAGCTTAGTCACAGAGCGTGAAGCTTTCTTT CASSLVTEREAFF
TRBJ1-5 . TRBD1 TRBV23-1 TGCGCCAGCAGTTCCCGGGACAGGGGGCTTATGGCTTATAGCAATCAGCCCCAGCATTTT CASSSRDRGLMAYSNQPQHF
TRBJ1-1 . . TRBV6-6 TGTGCCAGCAGTTACGAAAGCTACACTGAAGCTTTCTTT CASSYESYTEAFF
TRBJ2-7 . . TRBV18 TGTGCCAGCTCACCACAGGGGCCTGACTACGAGCAGTACTTC CASSPQGPDYEQYF